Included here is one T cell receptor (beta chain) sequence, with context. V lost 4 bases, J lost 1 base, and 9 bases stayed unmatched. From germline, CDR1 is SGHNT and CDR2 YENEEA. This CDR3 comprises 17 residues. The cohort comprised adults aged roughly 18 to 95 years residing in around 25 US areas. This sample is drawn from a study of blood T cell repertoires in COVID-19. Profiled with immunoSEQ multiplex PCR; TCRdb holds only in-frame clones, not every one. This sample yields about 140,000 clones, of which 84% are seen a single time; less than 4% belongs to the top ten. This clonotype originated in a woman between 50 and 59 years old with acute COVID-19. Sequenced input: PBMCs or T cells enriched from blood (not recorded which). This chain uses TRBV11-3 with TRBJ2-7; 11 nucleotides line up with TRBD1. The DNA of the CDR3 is TGTGCCAGCAGCTCGGACAGGGGGCGCCGGGGGTCCTACGAGCAGTACTTC. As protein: CASSSDRGRRGSYEQYF.